This record covers a single T cell receptor beta chain. Its antigen is currently not known. Per-nucleotide qualities are absent, and no much larger clonotype sits a single base away. This sample was taken from a study of cytomegalovirus exposure and HLA in healthy donors (dated by TCRdb to 2017 to 2019). General notes on the study: According to an earlier analysis of around 600 of the donors, about 180 million T cells yielded 120 million or so unique TCR beta sequences and 276 Gb of sequence data. The study used immunosequencing to profile the T cell repertoires of hundreds of subjects and linked those repertoires to cytomegalovirus serostatus. Because of strong linkage in the cohort, roughly five DR-DQ haplotypes were treated as single units for association and clustering. Typing coverage differed by locus: A, B, C, DRB1 and DQB1 were typed in about 620-630 donors, DQA1 in about 550, DPA1 in 600 to 610, and DPB1 in 472. A later genetic analysis took genome-wide SNP genotypes for about 65% of the 666 donors and used that subset as a discovery cohort. Donor age, sex, ethnicity and CMV serostatus were compiled together with the repertoire data. Among the approximately 400 genotyped donors, around 81% belonged to the genetic ancestry cluster associated with self-reported Caucasian donors. Both class I and class II loci were covered by HLA typing, at four-digit resolution. The study combined high-throughput TCR immunosequencing, statistical association of individual TCRs with disease status, and machine learning to predict cytomegalovirus infection status. An earlier analysis of approximately 630 of the donors applied high-throughput TCR beta sequencing to assess whether each TCR beta V gene segment acted as functional or pseudogenic. A separate validation cohort of over a hundred different subjects was used in addition to the roughly 640-subject first cohort. A later analysis re-examined previously published TCR beta repertoires from about 700 donors and added high-resolution HLA genotyping to investigate patterns of TCR occurrence. Every discovery cohort repertoire had been produced on one sequencing platform. The study aimed to test whether cataloging public T cell receptors could reveal signatures of past pathogen exposure. Rather than drawing on any new phenotypic data, the later analysis identified candidate immune exposures from TCR beta sequences and the way those sequences occurred across donors. Across 398 genotyped donors of the cohort, an average of about 220,000 unique TCR beta nucleotide sequences per donor were sequenced, and 15% to 20% of those sequences were non-productive. Around 330 gigabases of sequencing data and around 80 million unique TCR sequences made up an early release that covered 500 to 650 HLA-typed donors. Study-wide findings and limitations: For the cohort, immune exposure information was limited to CMV serostatus. Roughly uniform sequencing depth across donors was assumed in presence/absence analyses, although this assumption may not hold. Compared with the roughly 670-donor mean, donors in an Asian-associated ancestry cluster had fewer N-insertions in productive TCRs, according to a later genetic analysis. Correlated functional status among segregating V segments might reflect linkage disequilibrium, but an unknown experimental factor could not be ruled out. When HLA alleles, especially DR and DQ, strongly co-occurred, attributing TCR associations to individual alleles was difficult. According to a later analysis, TCR association rates differed among HLA loci, with DRB1 alleles showing the most associated TCRs and HLA-C alleles showing the fewest. V-gene and J-gene trimming of TCR beta chains was associated with a missense DCLRE1C variant in a later genetic analysis, and the association was replicated in an independent cohort. The cohort was sequenced for TCR beta chains only, and without alpha or paired-chain data the features that could be detected were limited. In a later analysis, 15,000 to 20,000 TCR beta sequences were associated with specific HLA alleles at a false discovery rate of 0.05. In a later analysis, HLA-associated TCR beta chains showed more clonal expansion and lower generation probabilities than non-associated chains that were equally common. In vitro tests confirmed that three of the cytomegalovirus-associated TCR beta chains recognize cytomegalovirus antigens. According to the authors, the approach could potentially be generalized to other disease states and immunological phenotypes. A further reported finding was that TCR beta sequences accurately predicted the HLA-A and HLA-B alleles for most subjects in the first cohort. Most TCR sequences were seen in very few donors, while some public TCRs were found in many individuals. The classifier was reported to diagnose cytomegalovirus status with high specificity and sensitivity in both the original and validation cohorts. Because HLA typing was missing for some donors at each locus, association tests included only the typed subset. In a later analysis, most CMV-associated TCR beta chains were found to appear HLA-restricted, with HLA associations seemingly driven largely by CMV exposure. In an earlier analysis of a few hundred of the donors, most TCR beta V segments were observed in productive rearrangements about 90% or about 30% of the time, broadly matching IMGT annotations. Several of the top co-occurrence clusters appeared to be linked to parvovirus B19, influenza, CMV and Epstein-Barr virus, according to a later analysis. Because counts were too low, approximately 18 rarely observed V segments, including chromosome 9 orphons, were excluded from the earlier analysis of 587 of the donors. In the study, approximately 150 TCR beta chains were listed as associated with cytomegalovirus. A cluster of highly shared sequence variants was judged likely to represent a technical artifact of the sequencing pipeline.

The cohort consisted of 666 healthy bone marrow donors. At the time of sampling, every cohort member was nominally healthy, though immune exposures that went unrecorded were likely present. The donor tested CMV seropositive, placing the donor among the 289 seropositive members of the cohort. A peripheral blood sample was collected from each donor, and TCR beta sequencing was performed on peripheral blood mononuclear cells. Genomic DNA extraction from the blood cell samples was performed with the Qiagen DNeasy Blood Extraction Kit. Preparation of the library involved the immunoSEQ multiplex PCR assay. For the multiplex PCR, a mixture combining 60 forward primers for TCR Vbeta segments and 13 reverse primers for TCR Jbeta segments was used. A multiplex PCR assay on genomic DNA amplified the CDR3 region of rearranged TCR beta genes. On the Illumina HiSeq System, the amplified TCR beta libraries were sequenced as 87-base-pair reads. The study's own analysis went as follows. A later analysis tallied 75 million to 95 million unique TCR beta chains across the 600 to 700 repertoires, and roughly 11 million of those chains were shared by two or more donors. To remove PCR and sequencing errors, raw reads were error-corrected and collapsed into unique sequences using a nearest-neighbor algorithm that merged closely related sequences. V, D and J gene segments were assigned by aligning CDR3 sequences to IMGT reference sequences. For a sequence to be retained, a match of at least six nucleotides was required to both a V gene segment and a J gene segment. A rearrangement counted as productive if the CDR3 had no stop codons and remained in frame with V and J, and every other rearrangement counted as non-productive. Following IMGT convention, CDR3 was defined as the stretch from the second conserved V-encoded cysteine up to the conserved J-encoded phenylalanine. The earlier analysis of around 640 of the donors excluded sequences that lacked an unambiguous match to a single V gene segment. An earlier analysis of just under 600 of the donors called V segments functional above 56.7% productive rearrangements and segregating when the between-donor standard deviation exceeded 5%. To diagnose cytomegalovirus status from the catalog of TCR beta chain sequences, a statistical classification framework was built. A later analysis assigned V and J genes by comparing TCR nucleotide sequences with IMGT/GENE-DB human TR gene sequences. A later analysis assigned CDR3 sequences and most-parsimonious VDJ recombination scenarios with the TCRdist pipeline. In a later analysis, every TCR beta chain was defined by the combination of its CDR3 amino acid sequence and its V-gene family, and reads without a unique V-gene family were dropped. As a way to deal with suspected cross-contamination and a sequencing artifact, a later analysis dropped nearly 600 nucleotide sequences that were highly shared and had low generation probability. In a later analysis, a clonal expansion index was calculated for each public chain from normalized within-repertoire ranks of inferred template counts. In a later analysis, generation probabilities were computed with a VDJ recombination model fitted to out-of-frame rearrangements, and the resulting probabilities were checked against IGoR. In a later analysis, hypergeometric tests were used to score TCR-TCR, TCR-HLA and TCR-CMV co-occurrence, with a repertoire-size bias correction applied to TCR pairs. A later analysis estimated false discovery rates by permuting HLA or CMV assignments 20 times. In a later analysis, co-occurring TCRs were grouped using DBSCAN, with TCRdist sequence similarity added in when clustering inside HLA-allele-positive subsets. Co-occurrence clustering excluded repertoires with fewer than 30,000 or more than 120,000 public chains, plus five with anomalous nucleotide sharing. TCRdb provides this immuneACCESS table in a form limited to in-frame rearrangements. Some clones are lacking; in checked studies, under half of them reflect an unresolved V gene, and why the rest are absent is not known. V and J calls and clone size are copied from that table; D and trimming were computed from the DNA. Within this sample are 140,000 to 150,000 clones, with roughly 80% of them counted one time only. Around 4.5% of the sample goes to the ten largest clones.

Sequencing was performed on PBMCs. This sequence was found in a woman between 35 and 50 years old in good health and CMV-seropositive.

The DNA sequence is as follows: TGTGCCAGTAGTCCCCGACAGGGGTTCAATCAGCCCCAGCATTTT. Protein translation: CASSPRQGFNQPQHF. The chain uses TRBV19 and TRBJ1-5, with 8 bases in between that match TRBD1. The CDR3 numbers 15 residues from cysteine through phenylalanine. CDR3 DNA is the only sequence kept; it has 45 bases, read in frame from the first base. The germline V gene (reference sequence) sets CDR1 to LNHDA and CDR2 to SQIVND. Compared with germline, V lacks 5 bases and J lacks 3 bases; bases without a gene match: 6.